The rows below give T cell receptor beta chains drawn from one sample of a study of monozygotic twins with inflammatory bowel disease. TCRdb re-called the 5' RACE reads, yielding one record per CDR3 amino acid sequence without DNA. The sample yields over 110,000 distinct CDR3 sequences, of which the top ten take up 2% to 3%. Sequencing input: blood. Receptors were obtained from a human donor with ulcerative colitis or Crohn's disease, or a healthy co-twin of an affected twin (not recorded which). Both conserved end residues are part of each CDR3. The order of the fields is J gene, V gene, CDR3 protein.

TRBJ1-2 TRBV7-2 CASIHEARTGRGGYTF
TRBJ2-7 TRBV5-1 CASSTRTGWEAYEQYF
TRBJ2-5 TRBV10-3 CAISESSETQYF
TRBJ2-7 TRBV9 CASSVGGRGSFEQYF
TRBJ2-2 TRBV7-9 CASRPRQGATGELFF
TRBJ2-5 TRBV7-2 CASSLDTQETQYF
TRBJ2-1 TRBV7-8 CASSRKWDIYNEQFF
TRBJ2-1 TRBV6-1 CASSRAVRGNEPYNEQFF
TRBJ1-1 TRBV6-2/TRBV6-3 CASSYGGMLNTEAFF
TRBJ1-1 TRBV6-2/TRBV6-3 CASSYSGLRSMNTEAFF
TRBJ2-7 TRBV5-1 CASSPDRVGEQYF
TRBJ2-1 TRBV6-5 CASSYRVGVYNEQFF
TRBJ1-2 TRBV20-1 CSAAQQPNYGYTF
TRBJ2-2 TRBV4-3 CASSQLPRGNTGELFF